The 4 T cell receptor beta chains below were found in one sample sequenced in a study of blood T cells in healthy people across ages. Combining a sample-barcoded 5' primer with a J-beta primer mix, a second PCR ran for about 7 to 11 cycles. One entry per CDR3 protein results from TCRdb running MiXCR on the 5' RACE reads. The sample records around 280,000 distinct CDR3 sequences, 25% to 30% being singletons. The specimen sequenced was blood. These receptors came from a woman between 65 and 79 years old in good health.

The chain links TRBV5-1 to TRBJ2-7; D may be TRBD2 (6 bases). With 0 bases removed from V and 1 base from J, the gap between germline ends came to 11 bases. The CDR3 extends over 15 amino acids. Per germline, CDR1 SGHRS and CDR2 YFSETQ. In DNA, the CDR3 is TGCGCCAGCAGCTTGGCCCGGGCGGGGTCCTACGAGCAGTACTTC. Amino acid sequence: CASSLARAGSYEQYF.

This clonotype appeared a few times. The gene calls are TRBV6-1 and TRBJ1-1; D is unresolved. The CDR3 runs to 13 residues. V lost 3 bases and J 3 bases, leaving 8 bases between the germline ends. Germline V CDR1 and CDR2: MNHNS, SASEGT. This chain's CDR3 is CASSDTTDTEAFF. CDR3 coding DNA: TGTGCCAGCAGTGATACAACGGACACTGAAGCTTTCTTT.

This sequence joins TRBV20-1 and TRBJ2-1, with D uncertain. Judging by the DNA end, TRBJ2-7 fits better; the J call may be wrong. Germline V gives CDR1 DFQATT, CDR2 SNEGSKA (reference sequence). CDR3 size: 13 residues. CDR3 region: CSAREPWAYEQYF. The CDR3 DNA follows: TGCAGTGCTAGAGAGCCTTGGGCCTACGAGCAGTACTTC.

The V and J genes are TRBV20-1 and TRBJ1-4, with TRBD1 matching over 7 bases. Per the germline V gene, CDR1 is DFQATT and CDR2 is SNEGSKA (reference sequence). J gave up 14 bases and V 1 base, and 7 bases lay outside the gene matches. The CDR3 runs 12 residues. The CDR3 spells CSARVQGGKLFF. The CDR3 DNA reads as TGCAGTGCTAGAGTTCAGGGGGGAAAGCTGTTTTTT.